The text below deals with one T cell receptor beta chain. Data came from immunoSEQ multiplex PCR; TCRdb stores just in-frame clones and leaves some out. Of about 120,000 clones in the sample, around 80% are singletons; the top ten hold around 4.1%. This entry is derived from a study of blood T cell repertoires in COVID-19. Study details: The samples span acute and convalescent COVID-19 from the United States, Italy and Spain. The cDNA or gDNA used as material had been derived from T cells, B-cell-depleted T cells, or PBMCs.

After removal of 4 bases from V and 5 bases from J, the junction contained 11 bases not matched to a gene. Germline V gene sequence: CDR1 SGHNT, CDR2 YYREEE (reference sequence). The CDR3 contains 15 residues. Input material: peripheral blood. This chain joins TRBV5-4 and TRBJ2-7; 8 positions match TRBD2. This receptor was taken from a woman over 75 with acute or convalescent COVID-19. The CDR3 here is CASSPDGGRPHEQYF. CDR3 DNA: TGTGCCAGCAGCCCGGACGGCGGGAGGCCCCACGAGCAGTACTTC.